The 21 T cell receptor beta chains listed next were all sequenced from one sample in a study of blood T cell repertoires in COVID-19. This table comes from immunoSEQ multiplex PCR, and its TCRdb copy is limited to in-frame clones, with some not included. The sample includes 250,000 to 300,000 clones, about three quarters of them seen just once. The sequenced sample was peripheral blood. Source of these receptors: an elderly woman with acute or convalescent COVID-19.

J is TRBJ2-1 and V is TRBV5-1, with 8 bases aligning to TRBD2. Germline V gene lookup returns CDR1 SGHRS and CDR2 YFSETQ. V was clipped by 4 bases and J by 5 bases; unmatched bases: 5. The CDR3 loop spans 14 amino acids. The CDR3 DNA reads as TGCGCCAGCAGCAAGGGACTAGTTAACAATGAGCAGTTCTTC. This gives the protein CASSKGLVNNEQFF. The full variable domain, with the rest looked up from reference TRBV5-1 and TRBJ2-1, is KAGVTQTPRYLIKTRGQQVTLSCSPISGHRSVSWYQQTPGQGLQFLFEYFSETQRNKGNFPGRFSGRQFSNSRSEMNVSTLELGDSALYLCASSKGLVNNEQFFGPGTRLTVL.

There are many counts of this clone. The chain carries TRBV9 and TRBJ1-4; D is perhaps TRBD1 (6 bases). V was clipped by 0 bases and J by 8 bases, with 20 bases between them. Per the germline V gene, CDR1 is SGDLS and CDR2 is YYNGEE. CDR3 length: 17 residues. The CDR3 spells CASSVDGRAGEGEKLFF. The DNA for the CDR3 is TGTGCCAGCAGCGTAGACGGTAGAGCAGGGGAAGGGGAAAAACTGTTTTTT.

This chain joins TRBV4-1 and TRBJ2-7; D is unclear. The germline gives CDR1 MGHRA, CDR2 YSYEKL. This CDR3 is built from 14 residues. V lost 0 bases and J lost 4, with 10 bases in between. CDR3: CASSQEAASYEQYF. CDR3 coding DNA: TGCGCCAGCAGCCAAGAGGCAGCGAGTTACGAGCAGTACTTC.

The V call is TRBV7-2, the J call TRBJ2-3, with 10 bases fitting TRBD2. V shed 4 bases and J 5 bases; nucleotides not matched to a gene: 12. This CDR3 spans 17 amino acids. Germline V gives CDR1 SGHTA, CDR2 FQGNSA. This CDR3 is CASSSQVAGGRRDTQYF. CDR3 nucleotide sequence: TGTGCCAGCAGCTCCCAGGTAGCGGGGGGCCGGAGAGATACGCAGTATTTT.

CDR3 sequence: CASSPSALAATYEQYF. The CDR3 bases are TGTGCCAGCAGCCCCTCTGCCTTGGCAGCGACCTACGAGCAGTACTTC. This chain connects TRBV7-2 to TRBJ2-7; D call uncertain. Germline V gene sequence: CDR1 SGHTA, CDR2 FQGNSA. The CDR3 is made up of 16 amino acids. The V end lost 5 bases, the J end lost 2 bases, and 19 bases lay between the germline ends.

The V and J genes are TRBV5-4 and TRBJ2-5; TRBD2 matches at 7 bases. V gave up 4 bases and J gave up 1 base; unmatched junction bases: 7. Per germline, CDR1 SGHNT and CDR2 YYREEE (reference sequence). The CDR3 is 15 amino acids. In nucleotides, the CDR3 is TGTGCCAGCAGCCCCGGACTAGTCACCCAAGAGACCCAGTACTTC. It codes for CASSPGLVTQETQYF.

The V gene is TRBV14, the J gene TRBJ2-1; unclear D gene. The V gene lost 0 bases and the J gene lost 2 bases, with 11 bases spanning the gap. Germline values: CDR1 SGHDN, CDR2 FVKESK. CDR3 length: 16 residues. In DNA, the CDR3 is TGTGCCAGCAGCCAAGAGTTTGCCAGAACCTACAATGAGCAGTTCTTC. Amino acids: CASSQEFARTYNEQFF.

The chain joins TRBV2 to TRBJ2-5; 7 bases are shared with TRBD1. The ends lost 7 bases at V and 2 bases at J; junction bases unmatched: 1. The CDR3 sequence is 12 residues long. The germline CDR1 and CDR2 sequences are SNHLY and FYNNEI. CDR3 in DNA: TGTGCCAGCACGGGACAGCAAGAGACCCAGTACTTC. It specifies CASTGQQETQYF.

J is TRBJ2-7 and V is TRBV6-5; 11 bases fit TRBD2. The junction had 1 base not matched to a gene; V was cut back by 4 bases and J by 2 bases. CDR1 is MNHEY and CDR2 is SVGAGI in the germline V gene. The CDR3 totals 14 residues. CDR3 nucleotide sequence: TGTGCCAGCAGTTCTAGCGGGGGGACCTACGAGCAGTACTTC. Encoded protein: CASSSSGGTYEQYF.

This clone was recorded only once. V is TRBV5-4 and J is TRBJ2-1; TRBD1 agrees at 7 bases. V dropped 0 bases and J dropped 5; count of bases not matched to a gene: 2. CDR3 size: 14 residues. The germline V gene encodes CDR1 SGHNT and CDR2 YYREEE (reference sequence). The CDR3 reads CASSLVGTDNEQFF. CDR3 nucleotide sequence: TGTGCCAGCAGCTTGGTTGGGACAGACAATGAGCAGTTCTTC.

The chain uses TRBV20-1 and TRBJ2-1; TRBD1 agrees at 10 bases. V was pared by 3 bases and J by 10 bases, with 12 bases of the junction left unmatched. CDR1 and CDR2 from the germline V gene are DFQATT and SNEGSKA (reference sequence). The CDR3 covers 15 residues. CDR3: CSASPARQGAREQFF. CDR3 coding DNA: TGCAGTGCTAGTCCCGCGAGACAGGGGGCACGGGAGCAGTTCTTC.

V is TRBV18 and J is TRBJ2-1; D gene ambiguous. CDR1 and CDR2 from the germline V gene are KGHSH and LQKENI. The CDR3 runs to 13 residues. V gave up 2 bases and J gave up 10 bases, with 12 bases separating them. The chain's CDR3 is CASSPSDRREQFF. The CDR3 DNA follows: TGTGCCAGCTCACCATCAGATCGGCGGGAGCAGTTCTTC. The variable domain in full, with the rest retrieved from reference TRBV18 and TRBJ2-1, is NAGVMQNPRHLVRRRGQEARLRCSPMKGHSHVYWYRQLPEEGLKFMVYLQKENIIDESGMPKERFSAEFPKEGPSILRIQQVVRGDSAAYFCASSPSDRREQFFGPGTRLTVL.

This chain connects TRBV5-4 to TRBJ2-5; 13 bases agree with TRBD2. CDR1 and CDR2 (germline): SGHNT, YYREEE (reference sequence). V lost 1 base and J lost 3; bases outside the gene matches: 0. CDR3 size: 15 residues. The CDR3 spells CASSLTSGGEETQYF. In DNA, the CDR3 is TGTGCCAGCAGCTTGACTAGCGGGGGGGAAGAGACCCAGTACTTC.

The gene calls are TRBV6-5 and TRBJ1-5; 7 bases map to TRBD1. This CDR3 region has 14 residues. Germline loops: CDR1 MNHEY, CDR2 SVGAGI. Trimming removed 6 bases from V and 6 bases from J; junction bases left unmatched: 8. For the CDR3, the DNA is TGTGCCAGCAGAACAGGGGTCGGATCTCAGCCCCAGCATTTT. This translates into CASRTGVGSQPQHF.

This rearrangement joins TRBV19 to TRBJ1-2; D not certain. The CDR3 totals 13 residues. Germline loops: CDR1 LNHDA, CDR2 SQIVND (reference sequence). V was cut by 4 bases and J by 9 bases, with 15 bases left in between. CDR3 coding DNA: TGTGCCAGTAGTAACCCCGGACTCGAAAGCTACACCTTC. It yields the protein CASSNPGLESYTF.

Here the CDR3 reads CASSRIRGERTLNTEAFF. As DNA, the CDR3 is TGTGCCAGCAGTAGAATTCGGGGGGAACGAACCCTGAACACTGAAGCTTTCTTT. The chain uses TRBV6-2 or TRBV6-3 and TRBJ1-1; the D gene is possibly TRBD1 (5 bases). This CDR3 has 18 amino acids. CDR1 is MNHEY and CDR2 is SVGEGT in the germline V gene. The V gene lost 5 bases and the J gene lost 0 bases, with 22 bases spanning the gap.

This rearrangement joins TRBV29-1 to TRBJ1-1; weak D call: TRBD1 (6 bases). The CDR3 extends over 12 amino acids. Germline-derived CDR1 and CDR2 are SQVTM and ANQGSEA. V was trimmed by 7 bases and J by 7 bases, leaving 16 bases between them. The CDR3 loop is CSAVRGGGEAFF. The CDR3 DNA follows: TGCAGCGCCGTGAGGGGAGGGGGTGAAGCTTTCTTT. Combining the CDR3 with reference TRBV29-1 and TRBJ1-1 gives the whole variable domain SAVISQKPSRDICQRGTSLTIQCQVDSQVTMMFWYRQQPGQSLTLIATANQGSEATYESGFVIDKFPISRPNLTFSTLTVSNMSPEDSSIYLCSAVRGGGEAFFGQGTRLTVV.

The J gene is TRBJ2-3, the V gene TRBV11-2, with D maybe TRBD2 (6 bases). This CDR3 region has 15 residues. Germline V lookup: CDR1 SGHAT, CDR2 FQNNGV. Trimming cost V 3 bases and J 4 bases, with 14 bases left between them. The CDR3 loop reads CASSFQRSGADTQYF. The CDR3 bases are TGTGCCAGCAGCTTTCAGCGGTCGGGGGCAGATACGCAGTATTTT.

The chain uses TRBV2 and TRBJ2-3; D is perhaps TRBD1 (5 bases). Trimming pared 3 bases from V and 5 bases from J, leaving 18 bases between. Germline V gives CDR1 SNHLY, CDR2 FYNNEI. The CDR3 loop spans 16 amino acids. The CDR3 DNA sequence: TGTGCCAGCAGTGAGTTGAGAGGCAGGGCGAAAGATACGCAGTATTTT. The encoded protein is CASSELRGRAKDTQYF.

The chain joins TRBV11-2 to TRBJ2-5; 7 bases line up with TRBD1. Unmatched junction bases numbered 3, after V lost 4 bases and J lost 1 base. The CDR3 length is 14 residues. CDR1 SGHAT and CDR2 FQNNGV come from the germline V gene. CDR3 bases: TGTGCCAGCAGCTACGGGACAGTCCAAGAGACCCAGTACTTC. The encoded protein is CASSYGTVQETQYF.

This chain connects TRBV6-5 to TRBJ2-1, with D tentatively TRBD1 (5 bases). V lost 5 bases and J 9 bases, leaving 17 bases between the germline ends. This CDR3 region has 14 residues. CDR1 is MNHEY, CDR2 SVGAGI, per germline. The CDR3 DNA reads TGTGCCAGCAGTCAGGGTAGATTTTTTGGTGAGCAGTTCTTC. Translating gives CASSQGRFFGEQFF.